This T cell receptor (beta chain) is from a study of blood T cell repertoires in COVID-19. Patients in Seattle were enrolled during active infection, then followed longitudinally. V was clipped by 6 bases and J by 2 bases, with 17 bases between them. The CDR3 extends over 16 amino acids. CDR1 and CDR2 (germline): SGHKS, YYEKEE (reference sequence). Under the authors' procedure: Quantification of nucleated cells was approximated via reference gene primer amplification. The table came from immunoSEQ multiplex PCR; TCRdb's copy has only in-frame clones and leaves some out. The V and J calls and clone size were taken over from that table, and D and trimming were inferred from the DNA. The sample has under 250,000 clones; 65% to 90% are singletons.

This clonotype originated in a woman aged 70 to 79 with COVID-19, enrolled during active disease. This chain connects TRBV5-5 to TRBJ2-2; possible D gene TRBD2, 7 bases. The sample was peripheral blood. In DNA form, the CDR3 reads TGTGCCAGCAACTGGGGGGCGGGAGTTAACACCGGGGAGCTGTTTTTT. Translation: CASNWGAGVNTGELFF.